A single sample gave rise to the 10 T cell receptor beta chains below, sequenced in a study of memory CD4+ T cells and cytomegalovirus serostatus. Single viable CD3+CD4+CD8-CD45RO+ cells were sorted as the memory CD4+ T cells. The table came from immunoSEQ multiplex PCR; TCRdb's copy has only in-frame clones and leaves some out. This table has 45,000 to 65,000 clones, under 90% appearing once. The sample was memory CD4+ T cells from blood. These receptors came from an adult in good health and CMV-seronegative.

The chain has TRBV6-6 and TRBJ1-3; D unresolved. There are 15 residues in the CDR3. Germline assignment: CDR1 MNHNY and CDR2 SVGAGI (reference sequence). The V and J ends lost 3 bases and 0 bases respectively, with 9 bases between them. This CDR3 reads CASSYGVGSGNTIYF. As DNA, the CDR3 is TGTGCCAGCAGTTATGGGGTTGGCTCTGGAAACACCATATATTTT.

The rearrangement uses TRBV29-1 and TRBJ2-2; no clear D gene. Germline assignment: CDR1 SQVTM and CDR2 ANQGSEA. The CDR3 length is 13 residues. With 3 bases removed from V and 5 bases from J, the gap between germline ends came to 10 bases. As DNA, the CDR3 is TGCAGCGTTGATGACTTGGGTACCGGGGAGCTGTTTTTT. It yields the protein CSVDDLGTGELFF.

This clone was counted once. The rearrangement links TRBV18 to TRBJ2-2; D unresolved. CDR1 is KGHSH and CDR2 is LQKENI in the germline V gene. V shed 4 bases and J shed 4 bases, with 16 bases lying between them. This CDR3 has 16 residues. The CDR3 here is CASSHETTIGTGELFF. Written as DNA, the CDR3 is TGTGCCAGCTCACACGAAACTACTATCGGCACCGGGGAGCTGTTTTTT.

The V and J genes are TRBV7-2 and TRBJ2-5; 11 bases fit TRBD2. The CDR3 extends over 15 amino acids. After removal of 5 bases from V and 7 bases from J, the junction contained 9 bases not matched to a gene. Germline-derived CDR1 and CDR2 are SGHTA and FQGNSA. In nucleotides, the CDR3 is TGTGCCAGCAGCCCCTTAGCGGGGGGGTCTGGGACCCAGTACTTC. Translated: CASSPLAGGSGTQYF.

The chain has TRBV6-6 and TRBJ1-5; maybe TRBD1 (6 bases). CDR3 length equals 13 residues. Germline CDR1 reads MNHNY; CDR2 reads SVGAGI (reference sequence). Trimming shortened V by 5 bases and J by 3 bases, and 8 bases separated the two germline ends. CDR3 nucleotide sequence: TGTGCCAGCAGTACAGGGAACAATCAGCCCCAGCATTTT. This translates into CASSTGNNQPQHF.

The chain links TRBV12-5 to TRBJ1-5; D is possibly TRBD1 (6 bases). From germline, CDR1 is LGHNT and CDR2 FRNRAP. The CDR3 contains 14 residues. V was clipped by 6 bases and J by 9 bases, with 18 bases between them. The DNA for the CDR3 is TGTGCTAGTGGAACTACAGGGCCAGGAAGGCCCCAGCATTTT. Amino acids: CASGTTGPGRPQHF. Full variable domain (remainder filled in from reference TRBV12-5 and TRBJ1-5): DARVTQTPRHKVTEMGQEVTMRCQPILGHNTVFWYRQTMMQGLELLAYFRNRAPLDDSGMPKDRFSAEMPDATLATLKIQPSEPRDSAVYFCASGTTGPGRPQHFGDGTRLSIL.

V usage is TRBV5-1 and J usage is TRBJ1-6; D might be TRBD1 (5 bases). This CDR3 is 15 amino acids long. CDR1 SGHRS and CDR2 YFSETQ come from the germline V gene. The ends were cut back, 5 bases at V and 8 bases at J, with 17 bases in the middle. The CDR3 is CASRRERGGDSPLHF. DNA for the CDR3: TGCGCCAGCAGACGGGAACGGGGGGGAGATTCACCCCTCCACTTT.

In its sample, this clone is medium-sized (0.01 to 0.1%). This chain uses TRBV5-4 with TRBJ1-2; 9 nucleotides agree with TRBD1. The ends lost 6 bases at V and 8 bases at J; junction bases unmatched: 8. There are 13 residues in the CDR3. The germline V gene encodes CDR1 SGHNT and CDR2 YYREEE (reference sequence). The CDR3 nucleotides are TGTGCCAGCACTGTCGGGGACAGGGACGGCTACACCTTC. Amino acids: CASTVGDRDGYTF.

The rearrangement uses TRBV11-2 and TRBJ1-2, with D tentatively TRBD1 (6 bases). Germline loops: CDR1 SGHAT, CDR2 FQNNGV. Trimming shortened V by 6 bases and J by 8 bases, and 19 bases separated the two germline ends. This CDR3 is built from 14 residues. DNA for the CDR3: TGTGCCAGCAGTCATTATCCAGGGGCGCGAGGCTACACCTTC. Its protein is CASSHYPGARGYTF. The variable domain in full, with the rest retrieved from reference TRBV11-2 and TRBJ1-2, is EAGVAQSPRYKIIEKRQSVAFWCNPISGHATLYWYQQILGQGPKLLIQFQNNGVVDDSQLPKDRFSAERLKGVDSTLKIQPAKLEDSAVYLCASSHYPGARGYTFGSGTRLTVV.

V and J are TRBV6-5 and TRBJ1-1, with 7 bases fitting TRBD1. Germline CDR1 reads MNHEY; CDR2 reads SVGAGI. CDR3 length equals 14 residues. With V trimmed by 1 base and J by 3 bases, 2 bases remained unmatched. The CDR3 here is CASSYFRGDTEAFF. The DNA for the CDR3 is TGTGCCAGCAGTTACTTCAGGGGGGACACTGAAGCTTTCTTT.